One sample yielded the 10 T cell receptor beta chains listed below, sequenced in a study of T cells in tumors after PD-1 blockade. TCRdb's copy holds only in-frame clones and misses some; the assay was immunoSEQ multiplex PCR. This sample has approximately 48,000 clones; 81% occur once, and the top ten carry 4% to 5%. The sample consisted of PBMCs, taken before anti-PD-1 treatment. These receptors were obtained from a human donor with basal cell carcinoma.

This clone was observed a handful of times. The chain joins TRBV2 to TRBJ1-1; 12 bases fit TRBD1. CDR1 is SNHLY and CDR2 is FYNNEI in the germline V gene. The CDR3 has 14 amino acids. V lost 7 bases, J lost 4 bases, and 4 bases stayed unmatched. Here the CDR3 reads CASTQGQGATEAFF. The CDR3 coding sequence is TGTGCCAGCACCCAGGGACAGGGGGCCACTGAAGCTTTCTTT.

The chain is built from TRBV25-1 and TRBJ1-2, with D possibly TRBD1 on 6 matching bases. The CDR3 consists of 11 residues. CDR1 is MGHDK, CDR2 SYGVNS, per germline. Trimming removed 6 bases from V and 6 bases from J, with 8 bases in between. The CDR3 loop is CASSTGHGYTF. The CDR3 nucleotides are TGTGCCAGCAGCACAGGGCATGGCTACACCTTC.

This clone has only one observation. The chain employs TRBV7-2 and TRBJ2-7, with D possibly matching TRBD1 (6 bases). CDR1 is SGHTA, CDR2 FQGNSA, per germline. The germline V and J ends were trimmed by 5 bases and 0 bases, with 20 bases remaining between them. The CDR3 sequence is 17 residues long. The CDR3 region has the DNA TGTGCCAGCAGCCCGATCCGACAGGACGTGCCCTCCTACGAGCAGTACTTC. Translation gives CASSPIRQDVPSYEQYF. Combining the CDR3 with reference TRBV7-2 and TRBJ2-7 gives the whole variable domain GAGVSQSPSNKVTEKGKDVELRCDPISGHTALYWYRQSLGQGLEFLIYFQGNSAPDKSGLPSDRFSAERTGGSVSTLTIQRTQQEDSAVYLCASSPIRQDVPSYEQYFGPGTRLTVT.

The CDR3 nucleotides are TGTGCCAGCAGCCCCGGAGACGGCCGCTCCTACAATGAGCAGTTCTTC. Translation gives CASSPGDGRSYNEQFF. V and J are TRBV7-2 and TRBJ2-1; D is ambiguous. The CDR3 sequence is 16 residues long. Germline V lookup: CDR1 SGHTA, CDR2 FQGNSA. With 5 bases removed from V and 0 bases from J, the gap between germline ends came to 14 bases.

The V gene is TRBV7-9, the J gene TRBJ2-7; TRBD2 matches 8 bases. Unmatched junction bases numbered 5, after V lost 1 base and J lost 6 bases. The CDR3 consists of 14 residues. Germline lookup yields CDR1 SEHNR and CDR2 FQNEAQ (reference sequence). The CDR3 spells CASSLGAGGLEQYF. The CDR3 DNA sequence: TGTGCCAGCAGCTTAGGGGCGGGGGGTCTCGAGCAGTACTTC.

This clone was picked up one time. The CDR3 region is CSASSAGWDEAFF. CDR3 coding DNA: TGCAGTGCTAGTTCGGCAGGCTGGGATGAAGCTTTCTTT. This sequence joins TRBV20-1 and TRBJ1-1; no firm D call. CDR1 and CDR2 (germline): DFQATT, SNEGSKA (reference sequence). The CDR3 extends over 13 amino acids. The V end lost 3 bases, the J end lost 7 bases, and 15 bases lay between the germline ends.

Only a few counts were recorded for this clone. The chain links TRBV7-9 to TRBJ2-2, with D perhaps TRBD1 (5 bases). Germline CDR1 is SEHNR and CDR2 is FQNEAQ (reference sequence). V lost 1 base, J lost 5 bases, and 8 bases lay in between. The CDR3 totals 14 residues. The CDR3 protein is CASSLGTFTGELFF. CDR3 bases: TGTGCCAGCAGCTTAGGGACATTTACCGGGGAGCTGTTTTTT.

The chain joins TRBV7-8 to TRBJ2-5; 9 nucleotides match TRBD2. Germline V CDR1 and CDR2: SGHVS, FQNEAQ. The trim removed 1 base at V and 4 bases at J, leaving 7 bases unmatched. This CDR3 contains 16 residues. The CDR3: CASSLDLAGRGETQYF. The CDR3 DNA sequence: TGTGCCAGCAGCTTAGATCTAGCGGGGAGAGGAGAGACCCAGTACTTC.

This chain uses TRBV3-1 (or the pseudogene TRBV3-2) with TRBJ1-2; D unresolved. The CDR3 is made up of 14 amino acids. Germline V gene data show CDR1 as LGHDT and CDR2 as YNNKEL (reference sequence). Trimming left V 4 bases short and J 4 bases short, with 13 bases between. In DNA form, the CDR3 reads TGTGCCAGCAGCCGTGACGGCCCCGGCTATGGCTACACCTTC. This codes for CASSRDGPGYGYTF.

This clone was seen more than once but under ten times. The chain has TRBV7-2 and TRBJ2-3; 7 positions agree with TRBD1. The CDR3 spans 16 residues. Germline-derived CDR1 and CDR2 are SGHTA and FQGNSA. V was pared by 1 base and J by 2 bases, with 6 bases of the junction left unmatched. The CDR3 sequence is CASSLGQGIDTDTQYF. The CDR3 DNA follows: TGTGCCAGCAGCTTAGGACAGGGCATCGACACAGATACGCAGTATTTT.